These 16 T cell receptor beta chains were sequenced from one sample in a study of CD8+ T cells in alopecia areata. Isolated RNA was reverse transcribed into cDNA used as the sequencing template. Assay used: immunoSEQ multiplex PCR; TCRdb lists only in-frame clones, some missing. This table has 110,000 to 150,000 clones, about three fifths appearing once. Sequencing was performed on CD4+ T cells sorted from blood, taken at week 0. All receptors derive from a human donor with alopecia areata.

In its sample, this clone was seen a few times. The rearrangement joins TRBV27 to TRBJ2-5; the D gene is possibly TRBD1 (6 bases). Germline-derived CDR1 and CDR2 are MNHEY and SMNVEV (reference sequence). CDR3 length: 14 amino acids. V was pared by 5 bases and J by 4 bases, with 14 bases between. The DNA for the CDR3 is TGTGCCAGCAGTCAGAGGGTAGGGGGAGAGACCCAGTACTTC. Its protein is CASSQRVGGETQYF.

The chain is built from TRBV5-1 and TRBJ1-1; the D gene is possibly TRBD1 (5 bases). The V end lost 2 bases, the J end lost 0 bases, and 8 bases lay between the germline ends. The CDR3 loop spans 14 amino acids. Germline V gene data show CDR1 as SGHRS and CDR2 as YFSETQ. DNA of the CDR3: TGCGCCAGCAGCTTCGGGACGGTGAACACTGAAGCTTTCTTT. Protein product: CASSFGTVNTEAFF.

CDR3 sequence (DNA): TGTGCCTGCCATAAAGGGACAGTAAACACTGAAGCTTTCTTT. Amino acids: CACHKGTVNTEAFF. The chain combines TRBV30 with TRBJ1-1, with 7 positions matching TRBD1. Trimming took 6 bases from V and 2 from J; bases not matched to a gene: 9. CDR3 size: 14 residues. CDR1 is GTSNPN and CDR2 is SVGIG in the germline V gene (reference sequence).

This clone showed up just a few times. The chain uses TRBV29-1 and TRBJ1-1, with D unclear. Trimming cost V 5 bases and J 0 bases, with 7 bases left between them. Germline V gene lookup returns CDR1 SQVTM and CDR2 ANQGSEA. The CDR3 consists of 12 residues. Written as DNA, the CDR3 is TGCAGCGTTCGGCCTATGAACACTGAAGCTTTCTTT. Translation: CSVRPMNTEAFF.

CDR3 amino acids: CSGTSGVTGNTIYF. The DNA for the CDR3 is TGCAGCGGGACGTCGGGGGTAACTGGAAACACCATATATTTT. The genes are TRBV29-1 and TRBJ1-3, with D possibly TRBD1 on 5 matching bases. The V and J ends lost 7 bases and 2 bases respectively, with 15 bases between them. This CDR3 region has 14 residues. Per the germline V gene, CDR1 is SQVTM and CDR2 is ANQGSEA. The entire variable domain, with the rest obtained from reference TRBV29-1 and TRBJ1-3, is as follows: SAVISQKPSRDICQRGTSLTIQCQVDSQVTMMFWYRQQPGQSLTLIATANQGSEATYESGFVIDKFPISRPNLTFSTLTVSNMSPEDSSIYLCSGTSGVTGNTIYFGEGSWLTVV.

The genes are TRBV18 and TRBJ2-7; 8 bases line up with TRBD2. Per germline, CDR1 KGHSH and CDR2 LQKENI. The CDR3 totals 16 residues. Losses at the gene ends were 2 bases for V and 7 bases for J; bases not matched to a gene: 13. The CDR3, as DNA: TGTGCCAGCTCACCAAGTTTTTCAGTGGCGGGGGGAGAGCAGTACTTC. It translates to CASSPSFSVAGGEQYF.

The gene calls are TRBV4-2 and TRBJ1-4; no clear D gene. V was cut by 1 base and J by 5 bases, with 11 bases left in between. CDR3 size: 15 residues. Germline CDR1 LGHNA, CDR2 YNFKEQ. CDR3: CASSQVREMNEKLFF. CDR3 bases: TGTGCCAGCAGCCAAGTGCGGGAGATGAATGAAAAACTGTTTTTT.

This sequence joins TRBV30 and TRBJ2-7, with D uncertain. In germline, CDR1 is GTSNPN, CDR2 SVGIG (reference sequence). The CDR3 has 11 residues. The V end was cut by 5 bases, the J end by 1 base, with 6 bases between. CDR3 nucleotides: TGTGCCTGGGGAATATCCTACGAGCAGTACTTC. It translates to CAWGISYEQYF.

This clone turned up a few times. The rearrangement uses TRBV7-2 and TRBJ2-5; no clear D gene. The CDR3 is 14 residues long. Looked up from germline, CDR1 is SGHTA and CDR2 is FQGNSA. V lost 1 base and J 5 bases, leaving 11 bases between the germline ends. The chain's CDR3 is CASSLGTVSETQYF. The CDR3 nucleotides read TGTGCCAGCAGCTTAGGCACGGTCTCCGAGACCCAGTACTTC.

DNA for the CDR3: TGTGCCAGCAGGCTTTGGGAGACCCAGTACTTC. It yields the protein CASRLWETQYF. This chain links TRBV2 with TRBJ2-5, with no clear D. Trimming pared 6 bases from V and 5 bases from J, leaving 7 bases between. Germline CDR1 SNHLY, CDR2 FYNNEI. The length of the CDR3 is 11 residues. The full variable domain, completed using reference TRBV2 and TRBJ2-5, is EPEVTQTPSHQVTQMGQEVILRCVPISNHLYFYWYRQILGQKVEFLVSFYNNEISEKSEIFDDQFSVERPDGSNFTLKIRSTKLEDSAMYFCASRLWETQYFGPGTRLLVL.

V usage is TRBV5-1 and J usage is TRBJ2-5, with 8 bases fitting TRBD2. Germline loops: CDR1 SGHRS, CDR2 YFSETQ. V shed 3 bases, J shed 1 base, and the junction held 2 bases outside the gene matches. This CDR3 contains 14 residues. CDR3 sequence (DNA): TGCGCCAGCAGCTACGCGGGGGGCCAAGAGACCCAGTACTTC. Translating it yields CASSYAGGQETQYF.

The V gene is TRBV11-2, the J gene TRBJ2-3; perhaps TRBD1 as D (6 bases). Germline V CDR1 and CDR2: SGHAT, FQNNGV. CDR3 length: 12 amino acids. V was trimmed by 4 bases and J by 6 bases, leaving 8 bases between them. This CDR3 is CASSSQGDTQYF. DNA for the CDR3: TGTGCCAGCAGCTCCCAGGGGGATACGCAGTATTTT. The whole variable domain, filled in from reference TRBV11-2 and TRBJ2-3, reads EAGVAQSPRYKIIEKRQSVAFWCNPISGHATLYWYQQILGQGPKLLIQFQNNGVVDDSQLPKDRFSAERLKGVDSTLKIQPAKLEDSAVYLCASSSQGDTQYFGPGTRLTVL.

The chain couples TRBV5-1 to TRBJ1-1, with 8 bases identical to TRBD1. The V and J ends lost 5 bases and 10 bases, in that order; junction bases with no gene match: 13. CDR3 length: 14 amino acids. Per the germline V gene, CDR1 is SGHRS and CDR2 is YFSETQ. The CDR3 reads CASSSTGGPLGAFF. The DNA for the CDR3 is TGCGCCAGCAGTTCCACAGGGGGTCCTCTTGGAGCTTTCTTT.

This clone occurred many times. The chain uses TRBV7-2 and TRBJ2-2; D may be TRBD1 or TRBD2 (6 bases each). The germline V and J ends were trimmed by 3 bases and 5 bases, with 16 bases remaining between them. CDR3 length equals 16 residues. Germline V gene sequence: CDR1 SGHTA, CDR2 FQGNSA. CDR3 loop: CASSFARGQRTGELFF. The CDR3 DNA reads as TGTGCCAGCAGCTTCGCCCGGGGGCAGAGGACCGGGGAGCTGTTTTTT. The full variable domain, completed using reference TRBV7-2 and TRBJ2-2, is GAGVSQSPSNKVTEKGKDVELRCDPISGHTALYWYRQSLGQGLEFLIYFQGNSAPDKSGLPSDRFSAERTGGSVSTLTIQRTQQEDSAVYLCASSFARGQRTGELFFGEGSRLTVL.

V is TRBV25-1 and J is TRBJ2-7, with TRBD2 matching 8 bases. Trimming cost V 8 bases and J 3 bases; bases outside gene matches: 15. The germline V gene has CDR1 MGHDK and CDR2 SYGVNS. This CDR3 is 16 amino acids long. The CDR3, as DNA: TGTGCCAGCCCCCCTTGGAGCGGGGGACCCTTCTACGAGCAGTACTTC. Residues: CASPPWSGGPFYEQYF.

About this clone itself: Other nucleotide sequences from this sample produce the same CDR3. The gene calls are TRBV2 and TRBJ2-5; 8 bases match TRBD1. There are 14 residues in the CDR3. With V trimmed by 2 bases and J by 4 bases, 3 bases remained unmatched. CDR1 is SNHLY, CDR2 FYNNEI, per germline. The DNA of the CDR3 is TGTGCCAGCAGTGAACAGGGGGCTGGAGAGACCCAGTACTTC. This encodes CASSEQGAGETQYF.